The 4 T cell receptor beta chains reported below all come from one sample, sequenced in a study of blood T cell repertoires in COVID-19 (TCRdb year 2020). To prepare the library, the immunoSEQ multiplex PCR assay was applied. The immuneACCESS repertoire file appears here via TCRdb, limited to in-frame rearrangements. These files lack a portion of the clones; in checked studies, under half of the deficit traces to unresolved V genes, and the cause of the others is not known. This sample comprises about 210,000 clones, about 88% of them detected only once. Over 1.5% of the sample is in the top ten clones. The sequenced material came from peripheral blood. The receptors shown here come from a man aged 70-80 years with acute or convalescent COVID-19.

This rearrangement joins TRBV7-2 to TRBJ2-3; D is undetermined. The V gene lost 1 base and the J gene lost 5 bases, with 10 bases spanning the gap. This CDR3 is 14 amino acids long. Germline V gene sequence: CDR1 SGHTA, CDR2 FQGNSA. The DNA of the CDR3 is TGTGCCAGCAGCTTAGTAGGCAGCGAAGATACGCAGTATTTT. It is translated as CASSLVGSEDTQYF.

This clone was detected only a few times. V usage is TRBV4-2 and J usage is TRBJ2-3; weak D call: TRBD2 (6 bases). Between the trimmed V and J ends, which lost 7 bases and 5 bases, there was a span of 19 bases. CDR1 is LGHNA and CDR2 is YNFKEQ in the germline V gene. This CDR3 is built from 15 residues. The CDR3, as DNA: TGTGCCAGCAACCCTAACGGGGCGGGAAGAGATACGCAGTATTTT. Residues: CASNPNGAGRDTQYF.

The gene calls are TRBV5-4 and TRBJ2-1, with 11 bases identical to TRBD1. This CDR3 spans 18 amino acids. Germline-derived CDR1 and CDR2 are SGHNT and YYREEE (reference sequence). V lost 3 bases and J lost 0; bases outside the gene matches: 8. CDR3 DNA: TGTGCCAGCAGCTCCCCCCCCGGGACAGGGGGCTCCTACAATGAGCAGTTCTTC. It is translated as CASSSPPGTGGSYNEQFF. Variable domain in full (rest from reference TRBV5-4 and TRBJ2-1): ETGVTQSPTHLIKTRGQQVTLRCSSQSGHNTVSWYQQALGQGPQFIFQYYREEENGRGNFPPRFSGLQFPNYSSELNVNALELDDSALYLCASSSPPGTGGSYNEQFFGPGTRLTVL.

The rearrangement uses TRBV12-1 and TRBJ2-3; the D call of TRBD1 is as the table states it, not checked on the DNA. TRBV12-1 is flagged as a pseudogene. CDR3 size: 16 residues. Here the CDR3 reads CASSFVPGQGVDTQYF. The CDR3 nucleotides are TGTGCCAGCAGCTTTGTGCCGGGACAGGGGGTAGATACGCAGTATTTT.